A single sample gave rise to the 10 T cell receptor beta chains below, sequenced in a study of blood T cell repertoires in COVID-19. Only in-frame clones appear in the TCRdb table, and some are missing; sequencing was by immunoSEQ multiplex PCR. The table includes 120,000 or so clones, roughly 80% detected once. The specimen was peripheral blood. The receptors stem from a human donor in a cohort sampled during active COVID-19.

In this sample, this clone turned up a few times. V usage is TRBV2 and J usage is TRBJ1-6, with 10 bases identical to TRBD1. CDR1 and CDR2 (germline): SNHLY, FYNNEI. The CDR3 has 15 amino acids. The J segment lost 4 bases and the V segment lost 7 bases, leaving 4 bases of the junction unmatched. CDR3: CASIDRGRYNSPLHF. CDR3 DNA sequence: TGTGCCAGCATCGACAGGGGGCGTTATAATTCACCCCTCCACTTT.

This chain uses TRBV12-3 or TRBV12-4 with TRBJ1-1; the match to TRBD1 covers 7 bases. This CDR3 has 12 residues. With 6 bases clipped from V and 8 bases from J, the junction kept 6 bases outside the gene matches. CDR3 in DNA: TGTGCCAGCAGCGATGACAGGGCCGAAGCTTTCTTT. Amino acid sequence: CASSDDRAEAFF.

This rearrangement joins TRBV7-3 to TRBJ2-3, with D perhaps TRBD1 (5 bases). Germline V lookup: CDR1 SGHTA, CDR2 FQGTGA. V was clipped by 5 bases and J by 4 bases, with 10 bases between them. The CDR3 loop spans 13 amino acids. CDR3 protein: CASSAGIADTQYF. In nucleotides, the CDR3 is TGTGCCAGCAGCGCAGGGATCGCAGATACGCAGTATTTT.

V is TRBV7-6 and J is TRBJ2-2; D is possibly TRBD1 (6 bases). This CDR3 contains 16 residues. Looked up from germline, CDR1 is SGHVS and CDR2 is FNYEAQ. The V and J ends lost 5 bases and 0 bases respectively, with 13 bases between them. In DNA form, the CDR3 reads TGTGCCAGCAGCCGTTGGACAGCCTCGAACACCGGGGAGCTGTTTTTT. This encodes CASSRWTASNTGELFF.

The chain is built from TRBV6-5 and TRBJ1-1; TRBD1 matches 10 bases. Germline CDR1 reads MNHEY; CDR2 reads SVGAGI. J lost 10 bases, V lost 6 bases, and 11 bases had no gene match. This CDR3 contains 14 residues. This CDR3 reads CASSRGGDRGSAFF. The CDR3 nucleotides read TGTGCCAGCAGCCGAGGTGGGGACAGGGGATCAGCTTTCTTT.

The chain is built from TRBV19 and TRBJ2-4; 9 positions agree with TRBD2. The junction had 6 bases not matched to a gene; V was cut back by 3 bases and J by 9 bases. The CDR3 has 14 amino acids. Looked up from germline, CDR1 is LNHDA and CDR2 is SQIVND (reference sequence). The chain's CDR3 is CASSIAGTSPIQYF. The CDR3 nucleotides are TGTGCCAGTAGTATCGCCGGGACTAGCCCCATTCAGTACTTC. The variable domain in full, with the rest retrieved from reference TRBV19 and TRBJ2-4, is DGGITQSPKYLFRKEGQNVTLSCEQNLNHDAMYWYRQDPGQGLRLIYYSQIVNDFQKGDIAEGYSVSREKKESFPLTVTSAQKNPTAFYLCASSIAGTSPIQYFGAGTRLSVL.

The V call is TRBV5-1, the J call TRBJ2-2, with 8 bases aligning to TRBD1. The V gene end was trimmed by 0 bases and the J gene end by 4 bases; junction bases not matched to a gene: 5. CDR1 and CDR2 from the germline V gene are SGHRS and YFSETQ. There are 16 residues in the CDR3. The CDR3 sequence is CASSLEAGGRTGELFF. The CDR3 DNA reads as TGCGCCAGCAGCTTGGAGGCAGGGGGCCGCACCGGGGAGCTGTTTTTT.

The J gene is TRBJ2-3, the V gene TRBV7-2, with 8 nucleotides matching TRBD2. The CDR3 covers 16 residues. Germline values: CDR1 SGHTA, CDR2 FQGNSA. J gave up 1 base and V 1 base, and 4 bases lay outside the gene matches. This CDR3 reads CASSLGGSGGTDTQYF. In DNA, the CDR3 is TGTGCCAGCAGCTTAGGGGGTAGCGGGGGCACAGATACGCAGTATTTT.

The chain employs TRBV2 and TRBJ1-1; D gene uncertain. Trimming removed 4 bases from V and 2 bases from J, with 8 bases in between. The V gene's germline CDR1 is SNHLY and CDR2 FYNNEI. The CDR3 contains 13 residues. Here the CDR3 reads CASSGEENTEAFF. The CDR3 DNA reads TGTGCCAGCAGTGGCGAGGAAAACACTGAAGCTTTCTTT.

The chain has TRBV28 and TRBJ2-5; D may be TRBD1 (6 bases). Trimming took 7 bases from V and 3 from J, leaving 15 bases between them. The CDR3 runs 14 residues. Germline loops: CDR1 MDHEN, CDR2 SYDVKM. CDR3 region: CASKLDRPEETQYF. In DNA, the CDR3 is TGTGCCAGCAAGTTAGACAGGCCTGAAGAGACCCAGTACTTC.